The T cell receptor beta chain described here comes from a study of T-cell reconstitution after alpha-beta-depleted transplantation in children. Germline V CDR1 and CDR2: ENHRY, SYGVKD. V dropped 10 bases and J dropped 7 bases, with 17 bases sitting between them. This CDR3 spans 12 amino acids. A TCRbeta library incorporating unique molecular identifiers was prepared. Via MiXCR, TCRdb re-called the PCR reads, giving one row per CDR3 protein. The table lists hundreds of thousands of distinct CDR3 sequences, 16% of them singletons, with roughly 5% in the top ten. The chain has TRBV10-3 and TRBJ2-7, with TRBD2 as a possible D gene (6 bases). The source was PBMCs, mostly from graft donor cells, collected 360 days after TCRalphabeta/CD19-depleted stem cell transplant. This clonotype originated in a male patient younger than 18 who had a stem cell transplant for acute lymphoblastic leukemia, so the T cells may come from the graft donor. The CDR3 nucleotides are TGTGCCACTCAACGAACTAGCTCGGAGCAGTACTTC. Amino acids: CATQRTSSEQYF.